This T cell receptor (beta chain) was recovered during a study of blood T cell repertoires in COVID-19. Study-wide background: Sources were T cells, B-cell-depleted T cells, or PBMCs; the material itself was cDNA or gDNA.

Source study methods: For nucleated cells, counts were estimated from reference gene primer amplification. Clones were read by immunoSEQ multiplex PCR, and TCRdb kept only the in-frame ones, dropping some. V and J calls and clone size are those listed in that table; D and trimming were worked out from the DNA. Among more than 85,000 clones listed, 87% were seen once. Trimming removed 6 bases from V and 5 bases from J, with 16 bases in between. Germline CDR1 is MNHEY and CDR2 is SVGEGT. The CDR3 length is 15 residues. Material for sequencing was peripheral blood. The receptor's source is a human donor in a cohort sampled during active COVID-19. This chain uses TRBV6-2 or TRBV6-3 with TRBJ2-2, with D possibly TRBD2 on 6 matching bases. This CDR3 is CASSLGLALTGELFF. CDR3 nucleotides: TGTGCCAGCAGCCTAGGGCTAGCGCTTACCGGGGAGCTGTTTTTT.